These 29 T cell receptor beta chains originate from one sample sequenced in a study of shared clonotypes between healthy human individuals. The protocol was immunoSEQ multiplex PCR, while the TCRdb copy is restricted to in-frame clones and leaves out a portion. The table includes hundreds of thousands of clones, roughly 84% detected once. Sequenced input: memory CD8+ T cells sorted from blood. Subset reported: CD45RO+ cells pooled with CCR7-negative TemRA cells. The receptor source for this set is a man between 18 and 35 years old in good health.

The rearrangement uses TRBV7-8 and TRBJ2-7; 9 bases align to TRBD1. Germline V CDR1 and CDR2: SGHVS, FQNEAQ. The CDR3 is 15 amino acids. V gave up 5 bases and J gave up 1 base; unmatched junction bases: 6. CDR3 loop: CASSGRDRVSYEQYF. The CDR3 nucleotides are TGTGCCAGCAGCGGCCGGGACAGGGTATCCTACGAGCAGTACTTC.

On this clone: A much larger clone is a single base away; this may be a read error. This chain connects TRBV28 to TRBJ2-6; weak D call: TRBD2 (6 bases). This CDR3 is built from 17 residues. The V and J ends lost 5 bases and 2 bases respectively, with 16 bases between them. Germline lookup yields CDR1 MDHEN and CDR2 SYDVKM. The CDR3 DNA sequence: TGTGCCAGCAGTGAGAATTTGACGGGGGCTGGGGCCAACGTCCTGACTTTC. The encoded protein is CASSENLTGAGANVLTF.

The V gene is TRBV19, the J gene TRBJ2-3; tentatively, D is TRBD1 (6 bases). The germline V gene encodes CDR1 LNHDA and CDR2 SQIVND (reference sequence). V lost 1 base, J lost 2 bases, and 13 bases lay in between. CDR3 length: 16 residues. The CDR3, as DNA: TGTGCCAGTAGTATAGTGGGACACACGTCCACAGATACGCAGTATTTT. Amino acid sequence: CASSIVGHTSTDTQYF.

Remarks on this clone: A much larger clone lies one base from this, so it may be a read error. The rearrangement uses TRBV7-9 and TRBJ2-7; D gene ambiguous. This CDR3 is built from 12 residues. Trimming shortened V by 5 bases and J by 2 bases, and 7 bases separated the two germline ends. Germline assignment: CDR1 SEHNR and CDR2 FQNEAQ (reference sequence). The CDR3 region is CASSGDTYEQYF. CDR3 nucleotide sequence: TGTGCCAGCAGCGGAGACACCTACGAGCAGTACTTC.

The genes are TRBV28 and TRBJ1-1; TRBD1 is a possible D gene (5 bases). The V and J ends lost 3 bases and 10 bases respectively, with 24 bases between them. This CDR3 is built from 16 residues. Germline V gene lookup returns CDR1 MDHEN and CDR2 SYDVKM. CDR3 in DNA: TGTGCCAGCAGTTTTGCGCTGCTCCCGGACACCCTGAGAGCTTTCTTT. This gives the protein CASSFALLPDTLRAFF.

The chain recombines TRBV7-9 with TRBJ2-7, with D unresolved. The ends were cut back, 1 base at V and 10 bases at J, with 11 bases in the middle. The CDR3 loop spans 12 amino acids. CDR1 is SEHNR and CDR2 is FQNEAQ in the germline V gene (reference sequence). This chain's CDR3 is CASSLESSEQYF. The CDR3 DNA follows: TGTGCCAGCAGCTTAGAATCGAGCGAACAGTACTTC.

This clone has a single count. CDR3 in DNA: TGTGCCAGCAGCCCGGACTTTGTTAATTCACCCCTCCACTTT. Residues: CASSPDFVNSPLHF. The chain has TRBV14 and TRBJ1-6; D not certain. Trimming shortened V by 4 bases and J by 6 bases, and 10 bases separated the two germline ends. Germline V gene data show CDR1 as SGHDN and CDR2 as FVKESK. The CDR3 spans 14 residues.

V is TRBV5-1 and J is TRBJ2-1; maybe TRBD2 (6 bases). This CDR3 has 14 amino acids. The V end was cut by 5 bases, the J end by 8 bases, with 17 bases between. Germline V CDR1 and CDR2: SGHRS, YFSETQ. CDR3 region: CASSLPGSIDEQFF. The CDR3 DNA reads TGCGCCAGCAGTTTACCCGGGAGCATCGATGAGCAGTTCTTC.

This clone is a singleton in its sample. The chain is built from TRBV4-2 and TRBJ2-1, with D tentatively TRBD2 (6 bases). The CDR3 totals 19 residues. Germline loops: CDR1 LGHNA, CDR2 YNFKEQ. Deletions cut 5 bases from V and 0 bases from J, with 23 bases between. The CDR3 DNA is TGTGCCAGCAGCTACGACTTTAGGTACCGGGAGAGCTCCTACAATGAGCAGTTCTTC. Its protein product is CASSYDFRYRESSYNEQFF.

The J gene is TRBJ2-7, the V gene TRBV7-9; no definite D call. The CDR3 has 13 amino acids. Germline V gives CDR1 SEHNR, CDR2 FQNEAQ (reference sequence). The ends were cut back, 4 bases at V and 2 bases at J, with 9 bases in the middle. The CDR3 is CASSSSGTYEQYF. Written as DNA, the CDR3 is TGTGCCAGCAGCTCGAGTGGCACCTACGAGCAGTACTTC.

The chain is built from TRBV4-3 and TRBJ2-7; 12 bases fit TRBD1. CDR1 and CDR2 from the germline V gene are LGHNA and YSLEER. The J segment lost 4 bases and the V segment lost 4 bases, leaving 5 bases of the junction unmatched. This CDR3 has 15 residues. The CDR3 protein is CASSPGTGGRYEQYF. The DNA of the CDR3 is TGCGCCAGCAGCCCAGGGACAGGGGGCCGGTACGAGCAGTACTTC.

The genes are TRBV11-1 and TRBJ2-5; 7 bases match TRBD1. The CDR3 totals 15 residues. From germline, CDR1 is SGHAT and CDR2 FQDESV (reference sequence). J was trimmed by 2 bases and V by 1 base; bases with no gene match: 4. The CDR3 region has the DNA TGTGCCAGCAGCTTAGAAGGGGGCAAACAAGAGACCCAGTACTTC. This encodes CASSLEGGKQETQYF.

The chain couples TRBV2 to TRBJ2-1; 8 bases map to TRBD2. The germline V gene encodes CDR1 SNHLY and CDR2 FYNNEI. The V and J ends lost 6 bases and 3 bases, in that order; junction bases with no gene match: 7. This CDR3 has 15 residues. CDR3 residues: CASRSTSGVYNEQFF. The CDR3 DNA reads TGTGCCAGCAGGAGCACTAGCGGCGTCTACAATGAGCAGTTCTTC.

This sequence joins TRBV30 and TRBJ2-5; D call uncertain. Germline CDR1 reads GTSNPN; CDR2 reads SVGIG (reference sequence). The CDR3 sequence is 16 residues long. The germline V and J ends were trimmed by 0 bases and 0 bases, with 14 bases remaining between them. This chain's CDR3 is CAWSVRPVWYQETQYF. The CDR3 coding sequence is TGTGCCTGGAGTGTACGTCCGGTTTGGTACCAAGAGACCCAGTACTTC.

The chain joins TRBV9 to TRBJ1-2, with D unresolved. The V end lost 0 bases, the J end lost 4 bases, and 16 bases lay between the germline ends. Per germline, CDR1 SGDLS and CDR2 YYNGEE. The CDR3 is 16 amino acids. The CDR3 protein is CASSVEVWGGPYGYTF. In DNA form, the CDR3 reads TGTGCCAGCAGCGTAGAGGTGTGGGGAGGGCCCTATGGCTACACCTTC.

J is TRBJ2-7 and V is TRBV9; 7 positions match TRBD2. Germline V gene sequence: CDR1 SGDLS, CDR2 YYNGEE. V was clipped by 1 base and J by 5 bases; unmatched bases: 9. CDR3 length equals 15 residues. CDR3 in amino acids: CASSVRIAGVNEQYF. CDR3 in DNA: TGTGCCAGCAGCGTAAGAATCGCGGGAGTAAACGAGCAGTACTTC.

As concerns this clone: The sample has other DNA sequences that encode this CDR3 too. The rearrangement joins TRBV27 to TRBJ2-7; perhaps D is TRBD1 or TRBD2 (5 bases each). This CDR3 region has 13 residues. The germline gives CDR1 MNHEY, CDR2 SMNVEV (reference sequence). V shed 5 bases and J shed 2 bases, with 10 bases lying between them. The CDR3: CASSGTGAYEQYF. The DNA for the CDR3 is TGTGCCAGCAGTGGGACCGGAGCCTACGAGCAGTACTTC.

This chain connects TRBV4-1 to TRBJ1-4; TRBD1 matches at 8 bases. The CDR3 sequence is 15 residues long. Per germline, CDR1 MGHRA and CDR2 YSYEKL. The ends lost 2 bases at V and 5 bases at J; junction bases unmatched: 4. Written as DNA, the CDR3 is TGCGCCAGCAGCCAATGGGACAGGCCCAATGAAAAACTGTTTTTT. Its translation is CASSQWDRPNEKLFF.

About this clone: The sample holds other DNA sequences that translate to the same CDR3. The rearrangement links TRBV27 to TRBJ2-7; 10 bases fit TRBD2. V shed 3 bases and J 4 bases; nucleotides not matched to a gene: 3. Germline assignment: CDR1 MNHEY and CDR2 SMNVEV (reference sequence). This CDR3 is 14 amino acids long. CDR3 in DNA: TGTGCCAGCAGTTTGCTAGCGGGAGCTTACGAGCAGTACTTC. Protein: CASSLLAGAYEQYF.

For this clone: Other DNA sequences in this specimen translate into the identical CDR3. V gene TRBV9 combines with J gene TRBJ2-2; D remains ambiguous. Germline V lookup: CDR1 SGDLS, CDR2 YYNGEE. The CDR3 has 13 amino acids. Trimming took off 0 bases at V and 8 bases at J, with 8 bases between the two ends. CDR3 sequence (DNA): TGTGCCAGCAGCGTAGCGGGTTCTGGGGAGCTGTTTTTT. It is translated as CASSVAGSGELFF.

This clone was seen only a few times. The chain has TRBV9 and TRBJ1-1; TRBD1 is a possible D gene (5 bases). Trimming left V 0 bases short and J 7 bases short, with 19 bases between. This CDR3 region has 16 residues. Germline V gives CDR1 SGDLS, CDR2 YYNGEE. The CDR3 DNA follows: TGTGCCAGCAGCGTAGTGCACAGGCCCGAAGGCCTTGAAGCTTTCTTT. It yields the protein CASSVVHRPEGLEAFF.

The rearrangement joins TRBV5-1 to TRBJ2-1, with 13 positions matching TRBD2. V was pared by 5 bases and J by 0 bases, with 14 bases of the junction left unmatched. Germline CDR1 SGHRS, CDR2 YFSETQ. The CDR3 is 20 residues long. The CDR3 sequence: CASSLGLAGVYWGSYNEQFF. The DNA of the CDR3 is TGCGCCAGCAGTTTAGGACTAGCGGGAGTCTACTGGGGCTCCTACAATGAGCAGTTCTTC. Variable domain in full (rest from reference TRBV5-1 and TRBJ2-1): KAGVTQTPRYLIKTRGQQVTLSCSPISGHRSVSWYQQTPGQGLQFLFEYFSETQRNKGNFPGRFSGRQFSNSRSEMNVSTLELGDSALYLCASSLGLAGVYWGSYNEQFFGPGTRLTVL.

The gene calls are TRBV9 and TRBJ2-1; 8 bases agree with TRBD1. CDR3 length: 17 amino acids. V shed 3 bases and J 4 bases; nucleotides not matched to a gene: 12. Germline V gene lookup returns CDR1 SGDLS and CDR2 YYNGEE. The CDR3 bases are TGTGCCAGCAGCGCAAACCGTCAGGGGGCGGCGTACAATGAGCAGTTCTTC. Translating gives CASSANRQGAAYNEQFF.

The chain is built from TRBV10-1 and TRBJ2-5; 7 bases map to TRBD2. V lost 3 bases and J lost 5; bases outside the gene matches: 6. Germline loops: CDR1 WNHNN, CDR2 SYGVQD (reference sequence). CDR3 length: 14 residues. The CDR3 region is CASSDAGVGETQYF. As DNA, the CDR3 is TGCGCCAGCAGTGACGCGGGAGTAGGGGAGACCCAGTACTTC.

Only one count was recorded for this clone. The J gene is TRBJ2-3, the V gene TRBV7-9, with no clear D. Trimming cost V 1 base and J 0 bases, with 11 bases left between them. The germline V gene has CDR1 SEHNR and CDR2 FQNEAQ (reference sequence). The CDR3 consists of 16 residues. The CDR3 bases are TGTGCCAGCAGCTTAGTAGGTGGGCTAAGCACAGATACGCAGTATTTT. Translated, it gives CASSLVGGLSTDTQYF. The whole variable domain, remainder taken from reference TRBV7-9 and TRBJ2-3, is DTGVSQNPRHKITKRGQNVTFRCDPISEHNRLYWYRQTLGQGPEFLTYFQNEAQLEKSRLLSDRFSAERPKGSFSTLEIQRTEQGDSAMYLCASSLVGGLSTDTQYFGPGTRLTVL.

The rearrangement links TRBV14 to TRBJ2-5; D is perhaps TRBD1 (6 bases). This CDR3 has 18 residues. Looked up from germline, CDR1 is SGHDN and CDR2 is FVKESK. V shed 0 bases and J shed 4 bases, with 21 bases lying between them. In DNA, the CDR3 is TGTGCCAGCAGCCAAGACCAGTGGTACAGGGAATGGAGAGAGACCCAGTACTTC. Translation: CASSQDQWYREWRETQYF.

This clone has a count of ten or more. The rearrangement uses TRBV12-5 and TRBJ2-1; TRBD1 aligns across 9 bases. Germline lookup yields CDR1 LGHNT and CDR2 FRNRAP. The J segment lost 5 bases and the V segment lost 0 bases, leaving 5 bases of the junction unmatched. The CDR3 has 16 amino acids. The CDR3 protein is CASGLVKGQGNNEQFF. Here the CDR3 DNA reads TGTGCTAGTGGTTTGGTCAAGGGACAGGGAAACAATGAGCAGTTCTTC.

The rearrangement joins TRBV29-1 to TRBJ2-1, with D perhaps TRBD2 (6 bases). Germline values: CDR1 SQVTM, CDR2 ANQGSEA. The V end was cut by 2 bases, the J end by 6 bases, with 20 bases between. The CDR3 runs to 16 residues. The CDR3 spells CSVESIGGNRINEQFF. As DNA, the CDR3 is TGCAGCGTTGAAAGCATCGGAGGGAATCGAATCAATGAGCAGTTCTTC.

V and J are TRBV30 and TRBJ2-1, with D unresolved. Trimming removed 5 bases at V and 0 bases at J, with 14 bases between. There are 15 residues in the CDR3. The V gene's germline CDR1 is GTSNPN and CDR2 SVGIG (reference sequence). The CDR3 here is CAWFTGRSSYNEQFF. As DNA, the CDR3 is TGTGCCTGGTTCACCGGCAGGAGCTCCTACAATGAGCAGTTCTTC.